This entry describes one TCR beta chain. CDR3 size: 13 residues. V was trimmed by 6 bases and J by 8 bases, leaving 16 bases between them. The germline V gene encodes CDR1 MNHNS and CDR2 SASEGT. The sample comes from a study of cytomegalovirus exposure and HLA in healthy donors. The PCR ran on 60 Vbeta and 13 Jbeta primers. Assay used: immunoSEQ multiplex PCR; TCRdb lists only in-frame clones, some missing. The data show 270,000 or so clones, with 80% to 95% seen just once and roughly 1.5% held by the top ten. The sequencing input was PBMCs. The sequence was obtained from a girl aged 2 to 9 in good health and CMV-seronegative. This rearrangement joins TRBV6-1 to TRBJ1-1; D may be TRBD1 (6 bases). The CDR3 DNA reads TGTGCCAGCAGACAGGGCGCCATGAGAGAAGCTTTCTTT. It specifies CASRQGAMREAFF.